This TCR beta chain appears in the sequencing data of a study of OX40 agonist ivuxolimab in advanced cancers. Broadly, across the study: Ivuxolimab was an agonistic, fully human IgG2 monoclonal antibody directed against OX40 (CD134), a costimulatory receptor. Intravenous ivuxolimab was administered to patients every 2 weeks at six dose levels: 0.01, 0.1, 0.3, 1.5, 3 and 10 mg/kg. The paper describes the monotherapy dose-escalation part (N of about 57 patients) of the phase I trial of ivuxolimab. Prior anti-PD-1, anti-PD-L1 or anti-CTLA-4 therapy was permitted, and 30% to 45% of dose-escalation patients had received checkpoint inhibitors. Of the approximately 54 dose-escalation patients, hepatocellular carcinoma was present in about 20, melanoma in about 15, renal cell carcinoma in 9 and head and neck cancer in 9. Peripheral TCRbeta sequencing was intended to test whether TCR sequence diversity was altered and clonal T-cell expansion was caused by ivuxolimab. In the dose-escalation cohort, 82.7% of patients were male, and the mean age was approximately 55 years, with a range of roughly 20 to 80. Partial responses occurred in three dose-escalation patients, of whom one had hepatocellular carcinoma and two had cutaneous melanoma. Here is what the overall study found, with its caveats: Antigen specificity was not determined for the clonally expanded peripheral T cells. Low levels of normalized T-cell clonal expansion were also seen in some nonresponding patients. On average, CD8+ T cells showed more expanded clones than CD4+ T cells after ivuxolimab. At doses from 0.1 to 3.0 mg/kg, clonal expansion was seen in both CD4+ and CD8+ blood T cells between baseline and week 6. Partial responders in the 0.1-3.0 mg/kg groups had among the lowest normalized peripheral clonal expansion, especially among CD8+ T cells.

Genomic DNA was isolated from the sorted cells so that the TCRbeta CDR3 region could be sequenced. TCRbeta CDR3 regions were sequenced using the immunoSEQ Assay. TCRdb stores this immuneACCESS table with in-frame sequences only. Part of the clones is absent; in the studies checked, under half of the shortfall reflects unresolved V genes, and no reason is known for the rest. The sample records approximately 100,000 clones, approximately 85% of which are singletons. The top ten hold 3.5% to 4% of the sample. Patients with autoimmune disease history or receiving systemic immunosuppression were excluded from the trial. Peripheral blood for TCR sequencing was collected from all dose cohorts at baseline, on cycle 4 day 1, and on cycle 7 day 1. Samples were obtained from an open-label, multicenter, first-in-human phase I dose-escalation trial of ivuxolimab. Adults with locally advanced or metastatic melanoma, renal cell carcinoma, hepatocellular carcinoma or head and neck squamous cell carcinoma were enrolled in the trial. Before TCR sequencing, CD4+ T cells and CD8+ T cells were sorted from peripheral blood as separate populations.

Note on this clone: Its cognate antigen has yet to be identified. Qualities for individual bases were not recorded, and no much larger clone is one base off.

The CDR1 and CDR2 encoded by the germline V gene are MDHEN and SYDVKM. Trimming at the junction amounts to 2 bases on V and 4 bases on J, and the germline ends lie 12 bases apart. From the cysteine up to the phenylalanine, the CDR3 has a length of 14 residues. The CDR3 DNA has 42 bases and is translated from base 1. The TCR sequence derives from an adult with an advanced solid tumor such as melanoma, head and neck, liver or kidney cancer. Recombination joined TRBV28 with TRBJ2-7; confidence is insufficient to name the D gene. The starting material was CD4+ or CD8+ T cells sorted from blood, obtained in a trial of the OX40 agonist ivuxolimab. The DNA reads as follows: TGTGCCAGCAGTTTAAGTTTCAGAAGATACGAGCAGTACTTC. This is translated as CASSLSFRRYEQYF.